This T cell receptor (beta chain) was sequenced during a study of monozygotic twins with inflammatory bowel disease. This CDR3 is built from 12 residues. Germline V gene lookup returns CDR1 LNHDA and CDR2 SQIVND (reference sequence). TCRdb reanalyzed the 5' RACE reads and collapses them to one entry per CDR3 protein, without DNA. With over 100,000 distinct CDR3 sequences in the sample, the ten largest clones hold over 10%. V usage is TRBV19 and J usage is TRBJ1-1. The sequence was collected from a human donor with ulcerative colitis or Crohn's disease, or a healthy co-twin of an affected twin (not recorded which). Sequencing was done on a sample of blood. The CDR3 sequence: CASSIGVTEAFF.